The 28 T cell receptor beta chains below were found in one sample sequenced in a study of cytomegalovirus exposure and HLA in healthy donors. The PCR ran on 60 Vbeta and 13 Jbeta primers. Clones were read by immunoSEQ multiplex PCR, and TCRdb kept only the in-frame ones, dropping some. The sample contains 100,000 to 150,000 clones, approximately 80% of which appear only once. Sample: PBMCs. These receptors were obtained from a man aged 25-45 years in good health and CMV-seropositive.

This clone came up a few times. The gene calls are TRBV7-2 and TRBJ2-7; the D gene is possibly TRBD2 (7 bases). Deletions cut 2 bases from V and 1 base from J, with 15 bases between. The CDR3 loop spans 16 amino acids. The germline CDR1 and CDR2 sequences are SGHTA and FQGNSA. The CDR3, as DNA: TGTGCCAGCAGCTTAAGGGGGGAGGGGGTGTCCTACGAGCAGTACTTC. Translating it yields CASSLRGEGVSYEQYF.

V is TRBV13 and J is TRBJ2-2; 7 bases align to TRBD2. The CDR3 spans 15 residues. The germline V gene encodes CDR1 PRHDT and CDR2 FYEKMQ (reference sequence). After removal of 8 bases from V and 7 bases from J, the junction contained 13 bases not matched to a gene. CDR3 nucleotides: TGTGCCAGCCGAGGGGCGGGAGTATTTAGCGGGGAGCTGTTTTTT. This sequence encodes CASRGAGVFSGELFF.

This clone was detected only a few times. The rearrangement links TRBV4-2 to TRBJ2-3; 10 bases align to TRBD2. V dropped 0 bases and J dropped 5; count of bases not matched to a gene: 2. This CDR3 is built from 15 residues. CDR1 LGHNA and CDR2 YNFKEQ come from the germline V gene. CDR3 in amino acids: CASSQESGRVDTQYF. CDR3 bases: TGTGCCAGCAGCCAAGAGAGCGGGAGGGTAGATACGCAGTATTTT.

The chain recombines TRBV7-2 with TRBJ2-4, with a weak D call TRBD2 (6 bases). The ends were cut back, 5 bases at V and 0 bases at J, with 8 bases in the middle. The CDR3 runs 14 residues. Germline CDR1 is SGHTA and CDR2 is FQGNSA. The DNA for the CDR3 is TGTGCCAGCAGCCCAGCGGGAGCCAAAAACATTCAGTACTTC. Its translation is CASSPAGAKNIQYF.

This clone was counted a few times. This chain links TRBV5-1 with TRBJ2-3; TRBD2 matches at 13 bases. V lost 7 bases to trimming and J lost 3 bases; unmatched junction nucleotides: 8. CDR3 length: 16 amino acids. The germline V gene has CDR1 SGHRS and CDR2 YFSETQ. CDR3 region: CASGPRTSGSTDTQYF. CDR3 DNA sequence: TGCGCCAGCGGCCCCCGGACTAGCGGGAGTACAGATACGCAGTATTTT.

V usage is TRBV5-1 and J usage is TRBJ2-7, with D possibly being TRBD2 (6 bases). The CDR3 is 16 residues long. Germline V gene lookup returns CDR1 SGHRS and CDR2 YFSETQ. V was shortened by 2 bases and J by 6 bases, with 21 bases between the two germline ends. The CDR3 here is CASSFPGLRMVGEQYF. The CDR3 region has the DNA TGCGCCAGCAGCTTTCCGGGACTCCGGATGGTAGGCGAGCAGTACTTC.

The CDR3 bases are TGTGCCAGCAGTCTTACTCCCGCCTGGCCCCAGCATTTT. Translated, it gives CASSLTPAWPQHF. The chain combines TRBV27 with TRBJ1-5; no firm D call. Per the germline V gene, CDR1 is MNHEY and CDR2 is SMNVEV (reference sequence). V dropped 5 bases and J dropped 9 bases, with 14 bases sitting between them. The CDR3 contains 13 residues.

V and J are TRBV27 and TRBJ2-7; D is undetermined. Germline CDR1 MNHEY, CDR2 SMNVEV (reference sequence). The CDR3 consists of 14 residues. V lost 0 bases and J 3 bases, leaving 9 bases between the germline ends. The chain's CDR3 is CASSLSTTHYEQYF. The CDR3 region has the DNA TGTGCCAGCAGTTTATCCACTACCCACTACGAGCAGTACTTC.

The chain couples TRBV19 to TRBJ2-1; the match to TRBD2 covers 8 bases. This CDR3 is 13 amino acids long. The germline CDR1 and CDR2 sequences are LNHDA and SQIVND (reference sequence). V was pared by 4 bases and J by 7 bases, with 3 bases of the junction left unmatched. The CDR3 sequence is CASSTSGRNEQFF. DNA for the CDR3: TGTGCCAGTAGTACAAGCGGGAGAAATGAGCAGTTCTTC.

The CDR3 nucleotides read TGTGCCAGCAGCGCTAGGGGGTGGGGAACAGATACGCAGTATTTT. Translated, it gives CASSARGWGTDTQYF. This rearrangement joins TRBV7-2 to TRBJ2-3; D is perhaps TRBD1 (6 bases). CDR3 length equals 15 residues. Germline CDR1 SGHTA, CDR2 FQGNSA. V lost 5 bases to trimming and J lost 3 bases, with 15 bases between them.

The rearrangement uses TRBV14 and TRBJ2-5; D is possibly TRBD1 (5 bases). Germline V CDR1 and CDR2: SGHDN, FVKESK. This CDR3 spans 11 amino acids. V was shortened by 5 bases and J by 10 bases, with 11 bases between the two germline ends. CDR3 loop: CASSSRRDQYF. DNA of the CDR3: TGTGCCAGCAGCTCGCGCAGGGACCAGTACTTC.

This clone was counted a single time. V is TRBV29-1 and J is TRBJ1-1; the D gene is possibly TRBD1 (5 bases). The germline V and J ends were trimmed by 3 bases and 1 base, with 18 bases remaining between them. Germline V gene data show CDR1 as SQVTM and CDR2 as ANQGSEA. The CDR3 has 16 amino acids. CDR3 bases: TGCAGCGTTGAGGAGTCGGGGGATCGACAGAACACTGAAGCTTTCTTT. This gives the protein CSVEESGDRQNTEAFF.

The V and J genes are TRBV11-2 and TRBJ2-3, with a possible D match to TRBD2 (5 bases). The CDR3 sequence is 12 residues long. Trimming left V 4 bases short and J 6 bases short, with 8 bases between. CDR1 is SGHAT, CDR2 FQNNGV, per germline. The CDR3 DNA reads TGTGCCAGCAGCTCGTCGGGGGATACGCAGTATTTT. This codes for CASSSSGDTQYF.

The chain employs TRBV14 and TRBJ2-7, with 10 positions matching TRBD2. V dropped 5 bases and J dropped 3; count of bases not matched to a gene: 4. CDR3 length: 14 amino acids. The germline gives CDR1 SGHDN, CDR2 FVKESK. The DNA for the CDR3 is TGTGCCAGCAGCGACCTAGCGGGGGTCTACGAGCAGTACTTC. This sequence encodes CASSDLAGVYEQYF.

This sequence joins TRBV7-2 and TRBJ2-3; 7 bases agree with TRBD2. The CDR3 has 16 amino acids. Germline V CDR1 and CDR2: SGHTA, FQGNSA. V shed 4 bases, J shed 0 bases, and the junction held 7 bases outside the gene matches. The CDR3 protein is CASSSPRGRSTDTQYF. The CDR3 region has the DNA TGTGCCAGCAGCTCCCCCCGCGGGAGAAGCACAGATACGCAGTATTTT.

In its sample, this clone was seen many times. This chain joins TRBV27 and TRBJ2-1, with a tentative D call TRBD1 (6 bases). The CDR3 contains 16 residues. Trimming removed 5 bases from V and 0 bases from J, with 14 bases in between. The germline V gene has CDR1 MNHEY and CDR2 SMNVEV (reference sequence). CDR3 protein: CASSGAQGSSYNEQFF. In DNA, the CDR3 is TGTGCCAGCAGTGGCGCCCAGGGGTCCTCCTACAATGAGCAGTTCTTC.

In this sample, this clone turned up once. CDR3 bases: TGTGCCAGCAGCTCTCAGCGGGAGGAGGACGAGCAGTACTTC. Translation: CASSSQREEDEQYF. The genes are TRBV7-8 and TRBJ2-7; 9 nucleotides match TRBD2. J gave up 5 bases and V 4 bases, and 6 bases lay outside the gene matches. From germline, CDR1 is SGHVS and CDR2 FQNEAQ. This CDR3 region has 14 residues.

Comment on this clone: Sequence at one end of the junction differs from germline and may be a read error. V is TRBV29-1 and J is TRBJ2-1; 10 bases map to TRBD1. Per the germline V gene, CDR1 is SQVTM and CDR2 is ANQGSEA. This CDR3 has 14 residues. In DNA form, the CDR3 reads TGCAGCCTTGACCGGGACAGGGGCTACGGTGAGCAGTTCTTC. Residues: CSLDRDRGYGEQFF.

This clone was seen a handful of times. V and J are TRBV5-1 and TRBJ1-3; 9 bases are a match to TRBD1. Germline CDR1 reads SGHRS; CDR2 reads YFSETQ. V shed 4 bases and J 2 bases; nucleotides not matched to a gene: 7. CDR3 length: 16 residues. CDR3 in amino acids: CASSPLGQGAGNTIYF. CDR3 in DNA: TGCGCCAGCAGCCCGCTGGGACAGGGTGCTGGAAACACCATATATTTT.

In this sample, this clone turned up once. The CDR3 bases are TGTGCCAGCAGCTTGCAGGGGAGTAGAGATACGCAGTATTTT. Amino acids: CASSLQGSRDTQYF. This chain joins TRBV5-6 and TRBJ2-3; possible D gene TRBD1, 6 bases. The ends were cut back, 1 base at V and 5 bases at J, with 11 bases in the middle. This CDR3 has 14 amino acids. The germline CDR1 and CDR2 sequences are SGHDT and YYEEEE.

The chain links TRBV14 to TRBJ2-5, with TRBD1 identical over 9 bases. CDR1 is SGHDN and CDR2 is FVKESK in the germline V gene. The CDR3 totals 16 residues. J was trimmed by 2 bases and V by 4 bases; bases with no gene match: 8. DNA for the CDR3: TGTGCCAGCAGCCTCGCGACAGGGGGGATACAAGAGACCCAGTACTTC. Protein sequence: CASSLATGGIQETQYF.

This clone was seen a single time. The chain has TRBV2 and TRBJ2-7; TRBD2 agrees at 8 bases. The junction had 17 bases not matched to a gene; V was cut back by 7 bases and J by 3 bases. Germline CDR1 SNHLY, CDR2 FYNNEI. The CDR3 spans 17 residues. The CDR3 region has the DNA TGTGCCAGCAAGAATTCGGCTAGCGGGCTCTCCCTCTACGAGCAGTACTTC. Protein: CASKNSASGLSLYEQYF.

The chain is built from TRBV9 and TRBJ2-3, with TRBD1 matching 10 bases. V gave up 0 bases and J gave up 5 bases; unmatched junction bases: 6. Germline CDR1 and CDR2: SGDLS and YYNGEE. There are 16 residues in the CDR3. CDR3 in amino acids: CASSVEGTGVGDTQYF. For the CDR3, the DNA is TGTGCCAGCAGCGTAGAGGGGACAGGGGTGGGAGATACGCAGTATTTT.

The V and J genes are TRBV4-3 and TRBJ2-5, with 11 bases matching TRBD1. The J call may be incorrect, as the DNA end agrees better with TRBJ2-7. CDR1 and CDR2 from the germline V gene are LGHNA and YSLEER. There are 17 residues in the CDR3. CDR3: CASSQGTPGQGAYEQYF. In DNA form, the CDR3 reads TGCGCCAGCAGCCAAGGGACACCGGGACAGGGGGCCTACGAGCAGTACTTC.

The rearrangement uses TRBV7-3 and TRBJ2-2; possibly TRBD1 for D (6 bases). The CDR3 has 13 residues. Germline lookup yields CDR1 SGHTA and CDR2 FQGTGA. Trimming took off 5 bases at V and 5 bases at J, with 9 bases between the two ends. CDR3 loop: CASSQGLTGELFF. The CDR3 DNA sequence: TGTGCCAGCAGCCAGGGGCTTACCGGGGAGCTGTTTTTT.

This clone came up a few times. The chain carries TRBV29-1 and TRBJ2-5; possibly TRBD2 for D (5 bases). Germline CDR1 is SQVTM and CDR2 is ANQGSEA. This CDR3 has 13 amino acids. The V gene lost 6 bases and the J gene lost 5 bases, with 16 bases spanning the gap. The CDR3 reads CSVGSPIGETQYF. CDR3 coding DNA: TGCAGCGTAGGGAGTCCAATAGGGGAGACCCAGTACTTC.

The chain has TRBV4-3 and TRBJ2-7, with D possibly matching TRBD2 (6 bases). The CDR3 consists of 17 residues. The germline V and J ends were trimmed by 1 base and 2 bases, with 18 bases remaining between them. Germline CDR1 and CDR2: LGHNA and YSLEER. CDR3 DNA: TGCGCCAGCAGCCAAGTTGGCTCCGGGACTCAGGCCTACGAGCAGTACTTC. It specifies CASSQVGSGTQAYEQYF.

The chain employs TRBV7-2 and TRBJ2-7; D is perhaps TRBD2 (5 bases). Germline V CDR1 and CDR2: SGHTA, FQGNSA. The CDR3 totals 13 residues. V was trimmed by 5 bases and J by 4 bases, leaving 12 bases between them. This CDR3 reads CASSPQRYYEQYF. CDR3 DNA: TGTGCCAGCAGCCCCCAGCGGTATTACGAGCAGTACTTC.